These T cell receptor beta chains were read from a single sample in a study of blood T cells in healthy people across ages. TCRdb independently ran MiXCR on the 5' RACE reads; one entry per CDR3 protein. The data hold hundreds of thousands of distinct CDR3 sequences, with approximately 52% observed a single time. Sequenced material: blood. The receptors were sampled from an elderly woman in good health. Each CDR3 is given with its conserved first and last residue. The order of the fields is J gene, V gene, clone size, D gene, CDR3 protein, CDR3 DNA. The D gene is left open where the match is weak. Rows may omit the clone size; those that give it use once, few, many or a size class.

>TRBJ2-7|TRBV29-1|.|.
CSALMSMGSYNEQYF
TGCAGCGCCCTTATGTCGATGGGATCCTACAATGAGCAGTACTTC
>TRBJ1-2|TRBV29-1|.|.
CSVEGRLTSYYGYTF
TGCAGCGTTGAAGGTCGGCTCACAAGTTACTATGGCTACACCTTC
>TRBJ2-5|TRBV4-2|.|.
CASSQETQRLTGEQYF
TGTGCCAGCAGCCAAGAGACGCAGCGGTTGACGGGAGAGCAGTACTTC
>TRBJ1-1|TRBV2|few|.
CASRRAEEGTEAFF
TGTGCCAGCAGACGGGCCGAGGAGGGCACTGAAGCTTTCTTT
>TRBJ2-1|TRBV27|many|TRBD1
CASTNPGQGFWEQFF
TGTGCCAGCACCAACCCGGGACAGGGGTTCTGGGAGCAGTTCTTC
>TRBJ2-3|TRBV18|.|.
CASSPPKQGSDTQYF
TGTGCCAGCTCACCACCGAAGCAGGGTTCAGATACGCAGTATTTT
>TRBJ1-2|TRBV4-3|.|.
CASSQEVEGIGGYTF
TGCGCCAGCAGCCAAGAGGTGGAGGGGATAGGGGGCTACACCTTC
>TRBJ1-3|TRBV20-1|.|TRBD1
CSAGDREAAIYF
TGCAGTGCTGGGGACAGGGAGGCCGCCATATATTTT
>TRBJ1-2|TRBV6-5|.|.
CASSPIRVYGYTF
TGTGCCAGCAGCCCGATCAGGGTCTATGGCTACACCTTC
>TRBJ2-7|TRBV7-9|.|TRBD1
CASNQGQYHQYF
TGTGCCAGCAATCAGGGACAGTATCACCAGTACTTC
>TRBJ2-7|TRBV27|once|TRBD1
CASSLGQATGEQYF
TGTGCCAGCAGTTTGGGACAGGCGACTGGCGAGCAGTACTTC
>TRBJ1-2|TRBV14|.|.
CASSQLPAPGDGYTF
TGTGCCAGCAGCCAACTTCCGGCTCCCGGCGATGGCTACACCTTC
>TRBJ2-1|TRBV7-2|.|.
CAGSFPITEQFF
TGTGCCGGCAGCTTTCCCATAACTGAGCAGTTCTTC
>TRBJ1-2|TRBV6-1|few|.
CASSEALANYGYTF
TGTGCCAGCAGTGAGGCCCTAGCTAACTATGGCTACACCTTC
>TRBJ2-1|TRBV4-1|few|TRBD2
CASSPEGGRYNEQFF
TGCGCCAGCAGCCCCGAGGGAGGGAGGTACAATGAGCAGTTCTTC
>TRBJ2-7|TRBV12-3/TRBV12-4|.|.
CASSFVQYEQYF
TGTGCCAGCAGTTTTGTACAGTACGAGCAGTACTTC
>TRBJ1-1|TRBV14|.|.
CASKRGGTSSTEAFF
TGTGCCAGCAAACGGGGCGGAACCAGTAGCACTGAAGCTTTCTTT
>TRBJ2-7|TRBV7-9|.|.
CASSNWTAPEETQYF
TGTGCCAGCAGCAATTGGACAGCGCCTGAAGAGACTCAGTACTTC
>TRBJ2-1|TRBV12-3/TRBV12-4|.|.
CASSLASRGLWDEQFF
TGTGCCAGCAGTTTAGCTTCCAGGGGCCTATGGGATGAGCAGTTCTTC
>TRBJ1-2|TRBV28|.|TRBD1
CASRPDRAQSGYTF
TGTGCCAGCAGGCCTGACAGGGCCCAAAGTGGCTACACCTTC